A selection of T cell receptor beta chains follows, all from one sample in a study. Sequencing was performed with immunoSEQ multiplex PCR; in TCRdb, only in-frame clones are kept and a portion is missing. The sample contains around 50,000 clones, more than 80% of which appear only once. What was sequenced was PBMCs. The receptors shown here come from a middle-aged man with rheumatoid arthritis. CDR3s include the opening cysteine and the closing phenylalanine or tryptophan. D genes are given only for firm matches. Clone size appears in some rows only: once, few, many, or a class for an expanded clone.

j_call cdr3_length clone_size d_call v_call cdr3_aa cdr3_nt
TRBJ2-7 13 - TRBD1 TRBV28 CASSLSGTDEQYF TGTGCCAGCAGTTTATCCGGGACAGACGAGCAGTACTTC
TRBJ1-4 16 - - TRBV7-3 CASSLTGGRTNEKLFF TGTGCCAGCAGCTTAACCGGTGGGCGGACTAATGAAAAACTGTTTTTT
TRBJ2-1 16 - TRBD2 TRBV5-1 CASSRTSGATYNEQFF TGCGCCAGCAGCCGGACTAGCGGGGCTACCTACAATGAGCAGTTCTTC
TRBJ1-2 14 once - TRBV11-2 CASSLVAGSDGYTF TGTGCCAGCAGCTTAGTGGCGGGATCCGATGGCTACACCTTC
TRBJ2-1 15 - TRBD2 TRBV19 CASSTLAGGDNEQFF TGTGCCAGTAGTACTCTAGCGGGGGGAGATAATGAGCAGTTCTTC
TRBJ1-1 12 - TRBD1 TRBV9 CASSASGGEAFF TGTGCCAGCAGCGCCTCAGGGGGTGAAGCTTTCTTT
TRBJ2-6 15 - - TRBV5-6 CASSLRISGANVLTF TGTGCCAGCAGCTTGAGGATTTCTGGGGCCAACGTCCTGACTTTC
TRBJ1-2 12 once - TRBV30 CVGRGGGYGYTF TGTGTCGGGAGGGGGGGAGGCTATGGCTACACCTTC
TRBJ2-1 15 - - TRBV27 CASSLFRAPGNEQFF TGTGCCAGCAGTTTATTCAGGGCCCCTGGGAATGAGCAGTTCTTC
TRBJ2-2 13 - - TRBV6-5 CASRQTNTGELFF TGTGCCAGCAGGCAGACGAACACCGGGGAGCTGTTTTTT
TRBJ2-6 14 - - TRBV4-1 CASSPPTGANVLTF TGCGCCAGCAGCCCACCGACCGGGGCCAACGTCCTGACTTTC
TRBJ2-1 14 once - TRBV6-1 CASSETRPYNEQFF TGTGCCAGCAGTGAGACCAGACCCTACAATGAGCAGTTCTTC
TRBJ1-1 14 - - TRBV7-9 CASSIRGMNTEAFF TGTGCCAGCAGCATCAGGGGAATGAACACTGAAGCTTTCTTT
TRBJ2-1 15 - - TRBV18 CASSPTRGLYNEQFF TGTGCCAGCTCACCAACGAGGGGCCTATACAATGAGCAGTTCTTC
TRBJ1-4 12 - - TRBV11-1 CASSFGNEKLFF TGTGCCAGCAGCTTCGGGAATGAAAAACTGTTTTTT
TRBJ1-1 14 - - TRBV9 CASSVAQLNTEAFF TGTGCCAGCAGCGTAGCCCAGTTGAACACTGAAGCTTTCTTT
TRBJ1-4 14 - - TRBV7-9 CASSPDSYPEKLFF TGTGCCAGCAGCCCTGACAGCTATCCTGAAAAACTGTTTTTT
TRBJ2-7 16 - TRBD1 TRBV28 CASSFTPTGGPYEQYF TGTGCCAGCAGTTTTACCCCGACAGGGGGCCCCTACGAGCAGTACTTC
TRBJ1-3 17 - TRBD1 TRBV5-1 CASSPGRGQSSGNTIYF TGCGCCAGCAGCCCCGGCAGGGGACAGAGCTCTGGAAACACCATATATTTT
TRBJ2-1 15 - - TRBV24-1 CATSDQSTTYNEQFF TGTGCCACCAGTGACCAATCTACTACTTACAATGAGCAGTTCTTC
TRBJ1-5 17 - - TRBV19 CASSLAGPWNSNQPQHF TGTGCCAGTAGTTTAGCAGGGCCTTGGAATAGCAATCAGCCCCAGCATTTT
TRBJ1-1 14 - - TRBV28 CASSFQGTLTEAFF TGTGCCAGCAGTTTCCAGGGGACACTCACTGAAGCTTTCTTT
TRBJ1-2 14 - - TRBV5-1 CASSLAGSNYGYTF TGCGCCAGCAGCTTGGCTGGATCTAACTATGGCTACACCTTC
TRBJ2-3 16 - - TRBV7-9 CASSLALREGTDTQYF TGTGCCAGCAGCTTAGCGCTAAGGGAGGGCACAGATACGCAGTATTTT
TRBJ1-5 14 - - TRBV2 CASSRKGDNQPQHF TGTGCCAGCTCTCGAAAGGGGGACAATCAGCCCCAGCATTTT
TRBJ2-6 17 - TRBD1 TRBV7-9 CASSPTGALSGANVLTF TGTGCCAGCAGCCCGACAGGGGCCCTCTCTGGGGCCAACGTCCTGACTTTC
TRBJ1-5 14 - - TRBV4-2 CASSPDIDGQPQHF TGTGCCAGCAGCCCAGACATTGATGGGCAGCCCCAGCATTTT
TRBJ2-5 13 - - TRBV18 CASSPGQEETQYF TGTGCCAGCTCACCAGGGCAGGAAGAGACCCAGTACTTC
TRBJ2-7 14 few - TRBV7-9 CASSARQVFYEQYF TGTGCCAGCAGCGCCCGACAAGTTTTCTACGAGCAGTACTTC
TRBJ1-6 14 - TRBD1 TRBV5-1 CASSRGQGNSPLHF TGCGCCAGCAGCCGGGGACAGGGGAATTCACCCCTCCACTTT
TRBJ1-1 11 - - TRBV2 CASSEVTEAFF TGTGCCAGCAGTGAGGTAACTGAAGCTTTCTTT
TRBJ2-1 15 - - TRBV5-3 CARSFTGVMYNEQFF TGTGCCAGAAGCTTTACGGGAGTAATGTACAATGAGCAGTTCTTC
TRBJ2-6 18 - - TRBV7-9 CASSRPLGRGSGANVLTF TGTGCCAGCAGCAGACCTTTGGGGCGCGGCTCTGGGGCCAACGTCCTGACTTTC
TRBJ2-5 13 once - TRBV12-3/TRBV12-4 CASSPGLQETQYF TGTGCCAGCAGTCCGGGACTGCAAGAGACCCAGTACTTC
TRBJ1-2 14 - - TRBV6-5 CASIPRRTVAGYTF TGTGCCAGCATCCCCCGCCGGACGGTGGCTGGCTACACCTTC
TRBJ2-1 16 - - TRBV15 CATNGGRLSSYNEQFF TGTGCCACTAATGGGGGGAGGTTGAGCTCCTACAATGAGCAGTTCTTC
TRBJ2-3 13 - - TRBV20-1 CSASGGKRDTQYF TGCAGTGCTAGTGGCGGGAAGAGAGATACGCAGTATTTT
TRBJ2-1 15 - TRBD2 TRBV11-3 CASSRGLAGYNEQFF TGTGCCAGCAGCCGGGGACTAGCGGGATACAATGAGCAGTTCTTC
TRBJ2-7 14 - TRBD1 TRBV5-6 CASSAGTGLGEQYF TGTGCCAGCAGCGCAGGGACAGGGTTGGGCGAGCAGTACTTC
TRBJ1-4 14 - - TRBV5-1 CASSLETFGEKLFF TGCGCCAGCAGCTTGGAGACTTTCGGGGAAAAACTGTTTTTT
TRBJ2-7 14 - - TRBV6-5 CASSYSGGNYEQYF TGTGCCAGCAGTTATTCGGGCGGAAACTACGAGCAGTACTTC
TRBJ1-6 15 - - TRBV5-1 CASSLEGGDQGPLHF TGCGCCAGCAGCTTGGAAGGGGGGGACCAGGGGCCCCTCCACTTT
TRBJ2-2 15 - TRBD1 TRBV5-6 CASSLVQGDTGELFF TGTGCCAGCAGCTTGGTGCAGGGGGACACCGGGGAGCTGTTTTTT
TRBJ2-2 15 - TRBD2 TRBV29-1 CSVEALAGQTGELFF TGCAGCGTTGAAGCCCTAGCGGGGCAAACCGGGGAGCTGTTTTTT
TRBJ1-3 15 - - TRBV14 CASSPTGTSGNTIYF TGTGCCAGCAGCCCCACAGGGACCTCTGGAAACACCATATATTTT
TRBJ1-1 14 - TRBD1 TRBV27 CASSVDRGLAEAFF TGTGCCAGCAGTGTAGACAGGGGGCTGGCTGAAGCTTTCTTT
TRBJ1-5 17 - - TRBV15 CATSRDNAGDSNQPQHF TGTGCCACCAGCAGAGATAATGCAGGGGATAGCAATCAGCCCCAGCATTTT
TRBJ2-5 15 - - TRBV5-1 CASSLVEGPQETQYF TGCGCCAGCAGCTTGGTGGAGGGACCACAAGAGACCCAGTACTTC
TRBJ2-5 15 - TRBD1 TRBV7-2 CASSKGTGGFETQYF TGTGCCAGCAGCAAGGGGACAGGGGGCTTCGAGACCCAGTACTTC
TRBJ1-2 16 - TRBD1 TRBV5-1 CASSLITGGLGYGYTF TGCGCCAGCAGCTTGATCACAGGGGGCCTCGGATATGGCTACACCTTC
TRBJ2-1 14 - - TRBV7-3 CASSPTLQAGEQFF TGTGCCAGCAGCCCAACCCTCCAGGCGGGAGAGCAGTTCTTC
TRBJ2-1 15 - - TRBV18 CASSPRDQDQGEQFF TGTGCCAGCTCACCCCGGGACCAGGATCAGGGTGAGCAGTTCTTC
TRBJ2-3 15 - - TRBV7-9 CASRLDSSSTDTQYF TGTGCCAGCAGACTGGACAGCTCTAGCACAGATACGCAGTATTTT
TRBJ2-2 13 - TRBD1 TRBV7-3 CASSWGQSGELFF TGTGCCAGCAGCTGGGGACAGTCCGGGGAGCTGTTTTTT
TRBJ1-1 14 - - TRBV7-3 CASSLSGGSSEAFF TGTGCCAGCAGCCTCTCAGGAGGGTCCAGTGAAGCTTTCTTT
TRBJ2-3 15 - TRBD2 TRBV5-1 CASSLAGASTDTQYF TGCGCCAGCAGCTTAGCGGGAGCGAGCACAGATACGCAGTATTTT
TRBJ1-5 16 - - TRBV7-8 CASSFRDPGPNQPQHF TGTGCCAGCAGCTTTCGGGACCCCGGACCCAATCAGCCCCAGCATTTT
TRBJ2-7 12 - - TRBV7-9 CASSGHSYEQYF TGTGCCAGCTCCGGTCACTCCTACGAGCAGTACTTC
TRBJ1-3 21 - TRBD1 TRBV5-1 CASSLASGTVGYHRSGNTIYF TGCGCCAGCAGCTTGGCCAGCGGGACAGTAGGGTACCACCGCTCTGGAAACACCATATATTTT